The T cell receptor (beta chain) under discussion was sequenced for a study of shared clonotypes between healthy human individuals. Across the study: CD4 naive and CD4 memory each took three plates per donor, while CD8 naive took two and CD8 memory one. Study outcomes and limitations: It was the non-shared clonotypes that had lower generation probabilities than clonotypes shared by all four donors.

Donors had no recently reported acute infections or vaccinations and were HIV-negative. With respect to this clone: Its antigen is not identified.

Germline loops: CDR1 SGHDT, CDR2 YYEEEE. This CDR3 spans 12 amino acids. The V end lost 0 bases, the J end lost 6 bases, and 7 bases lay between the germline ends. Assay: immunoSEQ multiplex PCR; the TCRdb copy retains only in-frame clones and omits some. The sample gives about 2,500,000 clones, 85% to 95% of which show up once; 0.13% to 0.15% is in the top ten. The specimen was naive CD4+ T cells sorted from blood. This sample's subset: CD45RA+ positively selected. This TCR was sampled from a man aged 18 to 30 in good health. The chain combines TRBV5-6 with TRBJ2-7; no definite D call. The CDR3 region is CASSLGFVEQYF. In DNA form, the CDR3 reads TGTGCCAGCAGCTTGGGGTTCGTCGAGCAGTACTTC.